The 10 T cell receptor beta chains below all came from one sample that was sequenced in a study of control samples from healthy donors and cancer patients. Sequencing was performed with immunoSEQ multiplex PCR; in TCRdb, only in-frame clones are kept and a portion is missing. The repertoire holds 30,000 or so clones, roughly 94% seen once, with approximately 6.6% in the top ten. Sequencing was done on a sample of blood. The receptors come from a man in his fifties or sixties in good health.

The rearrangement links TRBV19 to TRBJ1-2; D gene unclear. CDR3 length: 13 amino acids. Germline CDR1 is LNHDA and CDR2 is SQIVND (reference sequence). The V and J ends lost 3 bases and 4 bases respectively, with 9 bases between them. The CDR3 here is CASSITGAYGYTF. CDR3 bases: TGTGCCAGTAGTATTACTGGAGCCTATGGCTACACCTTC.

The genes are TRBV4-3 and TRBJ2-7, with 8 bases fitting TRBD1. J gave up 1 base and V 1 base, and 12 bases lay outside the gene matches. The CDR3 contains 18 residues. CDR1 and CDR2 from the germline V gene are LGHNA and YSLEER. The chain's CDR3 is CASSQGRTGPYFSYEQYF. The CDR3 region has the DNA TGCGCCAGCAGCCAAGGAAGGACAGGGCCCTACTTTTCCTACGAGCAGTACTTC.

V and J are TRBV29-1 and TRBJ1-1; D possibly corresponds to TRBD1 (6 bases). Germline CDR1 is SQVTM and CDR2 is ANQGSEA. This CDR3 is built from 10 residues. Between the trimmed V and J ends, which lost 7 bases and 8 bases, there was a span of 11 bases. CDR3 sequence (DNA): TGCAGCGGGGGAGACAGGGAAGCTTTCTTT. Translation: CSGGDREAFF.

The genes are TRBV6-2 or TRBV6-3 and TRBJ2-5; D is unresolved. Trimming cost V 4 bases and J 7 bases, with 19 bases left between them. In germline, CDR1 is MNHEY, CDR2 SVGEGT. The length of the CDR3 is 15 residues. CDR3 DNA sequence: TGTGCCAGCAGTTTGCCTCCCCCTTCATCTGGGACCCAGTACTTC. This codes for CASSLPPPSSGTQYF.

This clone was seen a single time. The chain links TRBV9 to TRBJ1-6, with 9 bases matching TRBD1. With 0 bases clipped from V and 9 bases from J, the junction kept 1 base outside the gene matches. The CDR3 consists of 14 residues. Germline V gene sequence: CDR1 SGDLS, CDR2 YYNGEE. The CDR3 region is CASSVGDRVSPLHF. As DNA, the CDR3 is TGTGCCAGCAGCGTAGGGGACAGGGTTTCACCCCTCCACTTT. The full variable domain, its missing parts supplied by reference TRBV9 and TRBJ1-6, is DSGVTQTPKHLITATGQRVTLRCSPRSGDLSVYWYQQSLDQGLQFLIQYYNGEERAKGNILERFSAQQFPDLHSELNLSSLELGDSALYFCASSVGDRVSPLHFGNGTRLTVT.

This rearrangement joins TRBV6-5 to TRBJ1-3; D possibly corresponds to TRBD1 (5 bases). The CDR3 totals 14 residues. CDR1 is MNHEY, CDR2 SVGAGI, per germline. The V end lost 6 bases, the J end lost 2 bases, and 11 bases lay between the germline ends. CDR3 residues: CASRAGFPGNTIYF. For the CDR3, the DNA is TGTGCCAGCAGGGCAGGGTTCCCTGGAAACACCATATATTTT.

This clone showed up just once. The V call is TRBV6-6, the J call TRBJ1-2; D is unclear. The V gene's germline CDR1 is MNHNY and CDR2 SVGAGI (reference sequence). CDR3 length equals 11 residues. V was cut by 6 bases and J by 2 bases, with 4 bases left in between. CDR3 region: CASSTNYGYTF. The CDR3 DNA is TGTGCCAGCAGCACAAACTATGGCTACACCTTC.

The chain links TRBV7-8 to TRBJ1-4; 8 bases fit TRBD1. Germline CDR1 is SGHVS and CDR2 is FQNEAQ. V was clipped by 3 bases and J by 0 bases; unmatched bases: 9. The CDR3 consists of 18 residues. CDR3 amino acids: CASSFPDRGNPTNEKLFF. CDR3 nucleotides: TGTGCCAGCAGCTTCCCAGACAGGGGAAATCCAACTAATGAAAAACTGTTTTTT.

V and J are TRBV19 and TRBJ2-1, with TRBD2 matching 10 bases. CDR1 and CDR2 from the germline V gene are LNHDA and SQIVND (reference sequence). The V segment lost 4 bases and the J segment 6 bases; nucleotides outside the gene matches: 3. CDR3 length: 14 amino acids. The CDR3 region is CASSNSGGRNEQFF. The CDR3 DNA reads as TGTGCCAGTAGTAATAGCGGGGGGCGCAATGAGCAGTTCTTC.

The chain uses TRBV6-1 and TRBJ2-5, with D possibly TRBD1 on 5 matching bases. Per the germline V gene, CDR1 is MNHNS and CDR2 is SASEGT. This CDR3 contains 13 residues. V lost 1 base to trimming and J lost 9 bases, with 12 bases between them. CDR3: CASSEGHRLSQYF. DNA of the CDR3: TGTGCCAGCAGTGAAGGTCACAGGTTGTCCCAGTACTTC.